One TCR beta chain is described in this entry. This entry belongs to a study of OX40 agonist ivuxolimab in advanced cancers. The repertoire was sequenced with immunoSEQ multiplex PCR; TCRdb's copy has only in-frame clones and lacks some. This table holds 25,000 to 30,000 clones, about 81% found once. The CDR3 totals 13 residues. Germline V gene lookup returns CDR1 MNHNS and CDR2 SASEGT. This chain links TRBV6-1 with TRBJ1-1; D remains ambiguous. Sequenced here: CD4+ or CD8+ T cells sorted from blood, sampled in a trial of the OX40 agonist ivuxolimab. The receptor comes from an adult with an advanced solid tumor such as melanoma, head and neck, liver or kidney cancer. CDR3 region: CALSGALNTEAFF. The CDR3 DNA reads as TGTGCATTATCGGGCGCTCTGAACACTGAAGCTTTCTTT.